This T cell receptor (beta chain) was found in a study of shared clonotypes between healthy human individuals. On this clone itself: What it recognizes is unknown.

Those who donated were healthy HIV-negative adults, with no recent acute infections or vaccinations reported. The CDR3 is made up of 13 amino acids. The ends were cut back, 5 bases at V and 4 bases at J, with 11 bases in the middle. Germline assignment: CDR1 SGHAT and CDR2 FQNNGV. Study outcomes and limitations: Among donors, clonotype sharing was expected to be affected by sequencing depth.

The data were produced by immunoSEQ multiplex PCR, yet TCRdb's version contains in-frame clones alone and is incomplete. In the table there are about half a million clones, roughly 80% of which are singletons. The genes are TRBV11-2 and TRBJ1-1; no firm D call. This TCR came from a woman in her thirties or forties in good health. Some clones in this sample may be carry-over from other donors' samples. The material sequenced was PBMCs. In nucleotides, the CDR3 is TGTGCCAGCAGCGAGGAATCTGGCACTGAAGCTTTCTTT. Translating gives CASSEESGTEAFF.